This T cell receptor (beta chain) was observed in a study of blood T cell repertoires in COVID-19. Germline loops: CDR1 LNHDA, CDR2 SQIVND (reference sequence). Trimming took off 5 bases at V and 3 bases at J, with 10 bases between the two ends. The length of the CDR3 is 13 residues. A single count supports this clone. Measured with immunoSEQ multiplex PCR; TCRdb has only the in-frame clones, and not every one. There are 120,000 to 150,000 clones in the sample; about 84% occur only once, and 1.6% lies in the top ten. The source of this sequence is a woman aged 18-35 years who had been exposed to COVID-19. This chain links TRBV19 with TRBJ1-1; the D is unclear. Specimen: PBMCs or T cells enriched from blood (not recorded which). In nucleotides, the CDR3 is TGTGCCAGTAGTCAACAGACCTACACTGAAGCTTTCTTT. Encoded protein: CASSQQTYTEAFF.